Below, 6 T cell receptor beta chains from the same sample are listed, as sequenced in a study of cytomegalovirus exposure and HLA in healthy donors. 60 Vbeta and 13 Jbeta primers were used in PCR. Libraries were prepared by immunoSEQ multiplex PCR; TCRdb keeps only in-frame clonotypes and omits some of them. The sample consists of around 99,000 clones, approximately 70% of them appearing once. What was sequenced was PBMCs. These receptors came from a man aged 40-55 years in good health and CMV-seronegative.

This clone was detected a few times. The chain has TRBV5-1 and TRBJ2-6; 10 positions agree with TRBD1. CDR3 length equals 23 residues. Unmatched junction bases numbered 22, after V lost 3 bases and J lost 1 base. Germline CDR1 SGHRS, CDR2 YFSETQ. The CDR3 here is CASSSPQDRGLYAPPSGANVLTF. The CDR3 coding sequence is TGCGCCAGCAGCTCCCCTCAAGACAGGGGGCTATACGCACCACCTTCTGGGGCCAACGTCCTGACTTTC.

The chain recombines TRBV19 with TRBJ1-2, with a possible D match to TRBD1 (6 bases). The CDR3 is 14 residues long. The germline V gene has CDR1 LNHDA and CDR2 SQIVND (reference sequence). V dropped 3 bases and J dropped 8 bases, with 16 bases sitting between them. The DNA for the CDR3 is TGTGCCAGTAGTATCCAACCAGGGGAGGGCGGCTACACCTTC. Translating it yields CASSIQPGEGGYTF.

CDR3 loop: CAGGLSGTDTQYF. CDR3 sequence (DNA): TGTGCCGGAGGACTTAGCGGCACAGATACGCAGTATTTT. The chain links TRBV7-9 to TRBJ2-3, with D perhaps matching TRBD2 (5 bases). Germline V lookup: CDR1 SEHNR, CDR2 FQNEAQ (reference sequence). The CDR3 is made up of 13 amino acids. The V end was cut by 11 bases, the J end by 1 base, with 13 bases between.

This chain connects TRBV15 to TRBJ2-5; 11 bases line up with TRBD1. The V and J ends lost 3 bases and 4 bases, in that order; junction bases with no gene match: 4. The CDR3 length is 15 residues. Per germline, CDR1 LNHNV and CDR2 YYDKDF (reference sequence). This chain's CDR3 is CATSRGDRGVETQYF. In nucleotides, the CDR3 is TGTGCCACCAGCAGGGGGGACAGGGGGGTAGAGACCCAGTACTTC.

For the CDR3, the DNA is TGTGCCAGCACCTTCCTCGGGACTAGCGGGGACCGGGCGCAGTATTTT. Translated, it gives CASTFLGTSGDRAQYF. The genes are TRBV27 and TRBJ2-3; TRBD2 matches 13 bases. The CDR3 covers 16 residues. Trimming at V came to 7 bases and at J to 10 bases, leaving 14 bases not matched to a gene. Germline V CDR1 and CDR2: MNHEY, SMNVEV (reference sequence).

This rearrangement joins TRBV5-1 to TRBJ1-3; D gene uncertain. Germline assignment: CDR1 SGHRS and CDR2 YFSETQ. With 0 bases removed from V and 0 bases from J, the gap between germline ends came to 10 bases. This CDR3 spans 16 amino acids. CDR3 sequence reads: CASSLGLRSSGNTIYF. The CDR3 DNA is TGCGCCAGCAGCTTGGGACTTCGGAGCTCTGGAAACACCATATATTTT.